Listed here are 2 T cell receptor beta chains from one sample, sequenced in a study of T cell responses to AZD1222 COVID-19 vaccine. TCRdb's copy holds only in-frame clones and misses some; the assay was immunoSEQ multiplex PCR. The sample includes roughly 91,000 clones, around nine tenths of them seen just once. The sample consisted of peripheral blood, taken on day 0 of AZD1222 vaccination. The source is an adult in good health.

The chain links TRBV19 to TRBJ2-2; 9 positions agree with TRBD1. The germline CDR1 and CDR2 sequences are LNHDA and SQIVND (reference sequence). This CDR3 has 15 amino acids. V lost 3 bases to trimming and J lost 4 bases; unmatched junction nucleotides: 3. As DNA, the CDR3 is TGTGCCAGTAGTATCGGGACAGGGCCCACCGGGGAGCTGTTTTTT. Translating it yields CASSIGTGPTGELFF.

The chain carries TRBV19 and TRBJ1-2; tentatively, D is TRBD1 (5 bases). Germline CDR1 and CDR2: LNHDA and SQIVND (reference sequence). The length of the CDR3 is 14 residues. V gave up 5 bases and J gave up 3 bases, with 13 bases separating them. The CDR3 reads CASSSGFVDYGYTF. CDR3 nucleotides: TGTGCCAGTAGTTCAGGGTTCGTCGACTATGGCTACACCTTC.